What follows are 25 T cell receptor beta chains derived from one specimen sequenced in a study of cytomegalovirus exposure and HLA in healthy donors. Vbeta (60) and Jbeta (13) primers were used in the PCR. The table came from immunoSEQ multiplex PCR; TCRdb's copy has only in-frame clones and leaves some out. There are roughly 120,000 clones in the sample; approximately 8.8% occur only once, and less than 7% lies in the top ten. Source material: PBMCs. The receptors were gathered from a man aged 40-49 years in good health and CMV-seronegative.

This clone was detected only a few times. This chain joins TRBV4-2 and TRBJ1-5; TRBD1 agrees at 9 bases. Germline CDR1 and CDR2: LGHNA and YNFKEQ. CDR3 length: 15 residues. V shed 1 base, J shed 4 bases, and the junction held 2 bases outside the gene matches. CDR3 sequence reads: CASSQGTGANQPQHF. CDR3 DNA: TGTGCCAGCAGCCAAGGGACAGGGGCGAATCAGCCCCAGCATTTT.

This clone was counted between two and nine times. V gene TRBV2 combines with J gene TRBJ2-5; D is ambiguous. Trimming left V 6 bases short and J 7 bases short, with 12 bases between. The germline gives CDR1 SNHLY, CDR2 FYNNEI. This CDR3 region has 12 residues. The DNA for the CDR3 is TGTGCCAGCAGCGGTAGCTCGGGGACCCAGTACTTC. This gives the protein CASSGSSGTQYF.

The J gene is TRBJ1-5, the V gene TRBV6-5; D uncertain. Germline V gene sequence: CDR1 MNHEY, CDR2 SVGAGI. V gave up 6 bases and J gave up 6 bases, with 15 bases separating them. CDR3 size: 14 residues. The CDR3 nucleotides read TGTGCCAGCAGCCTAAAAATTGCTGGTCAGCCCCAGCATTTT. Residues: CASSLKIAGQPQHF.

The chain joins TRBV7-2 to TRBJ2-1, with 11 bases fitting TRBD2. The germline CDR1 and CDR2 sequences are SGHTA and FQGNSA. With 5 bases clipped from V and 4 bases from J, the junction kept 4 bases outside the gene matches. The CDR3 covers 15 residues. The CDR3 nucleotides are TGTGCCAGCAGCCCAACTAGCGGGGGTTACAATGAGCAGTTCTTC. Its protein is CASSPTSGGYNEQFF.

This clone was found a few times. This rearrangement joins TRBV4-1 to TRBJ1-2; TRBD1 matches at 7 bases. J gave up 3 bases and V 0 bases, and 7 bases lay outside the gene matches. CDR1 and CDR2 (germline): MGHRA, YSYEKL. This CDR3 contains 16 residues. This chain's CDR3 is CASSQEGGQSYYGYTF. The CDR3, as DNA: TGCGCCAGCAGCCAAGAAGGGGGACAGTCCTACTATGGCTACACCTTC.

In its sample, this clone is medium-sized. This chain uses TRBV6-4 with TRBJ2-3; TRBD2 aligns across 10 bases. Germline-derived CDR1 and CDR2 are MRHNA and SNTAGT. J gave up 0 bases and V 5 bases, and 2 bases lay outside the gene matches. This CDR3 comprises 15 residues. The CDR3 DNA reads TGTGCCAGCAGTCCACTAGCGGGGAGCACAGATACGCAGTATTTT. It encodes CASSPLAGSTDTQYF.

This clone has ten or more counts. This chain uses TRBV6-1 with TRBJ1-2; a weak D match, TRBD1 (6 bases). The V end lost 4 bases, the J end lost 7 bases, and 16 bases lay between the germline ends. The CDR3 is 14 amino acids. CDR1 and CDR2 (germline): MNHNS, SASEGT. CDR3 sequence reads: CASSARTVLLGYTF. In DNA, the CDR3 is TGTGCCAGCAGTGCCAGGACAGTCCTACTTGGCTACACCTTC.

This clone was detected a few times. The chain joins TRBV23-1 to TRBJ2-1, with D unresolved. TRBV23-1 is identified as an open reading frame with a role that is uncertain. This CDR3 is 13 amino acids long. The ends were cut back, 3 bases at V and 4 bases at J, with 7 bases in the middle. The CDR3 loop reads CASSHDLYNEQFF. The CDR3 DNA sequence: TGCGCCAGCAGTCACGACTTGTACAATGAGCAGTTCTTC.

This clone was counted between two and nine times. The chain is built from TRBV11-2 and TRBJ2-2; D is perhaps TRBD1 (5 bases). The CDR3 length is 18 residues. CDR1 SGHAT and CDR2 FQNNGV come from the germline V gene. The V end was cut by 1 base, the J end by 0 bases, with 15 bases between. CDR3 protein: CASSLAPGQPTNTGELFF. CDR3 nucleotides: TGTGCCAGCAGCTTAGCCCCAGGGCAGCCTACGAACACCGGGGAGCTGTTTTTT.

This clone occurred a few times. The V gene is TRBV11-2, the J gene TRBJ1-1; D is undetermined. CDR1 is SGHAT and CDR2 is FQNNGV in the germline V gene. Deletions cut 1 base from V and 2 bases from J, with 5 bases between. The CDR3 covers 13 residues. The CDR3, as DNA: TGTGCCAGCAGCTTAGCGGGAAACACTGAAGCTTTCTTT. Translating it yields CASSLAGNTEAFF.

This clone appeared a single time. At one end the junction does not follow the germline gene, possibly because of a read error. The genes are TRBV7-9 and TRBJ1-2; unclear D gene. There are 14 residues in the CDR3. Germline V gene data show CDR1 as SEHNR and CDR2 as FQNEAQ (reference sequence). The CDR3 nucleotides read TGTGCCAGCAGCTTCCGAGGAATATCCTATTGCTACACCTTC. Its translation is CASSFRGISYCYTF.

This clone was recorded a few times. Here the CDR3 DNA reads TGTGCCAGCAGTCCACAGGGGGAGGGCAATGAGCAGTTCTTC. Protein product: CASSPQGEGNEQFF. This sequence joins TRBV7-7 and TRBJ2-1, with D perhaps matching TRBD1 (8 bases). Trimming cost V 6 bases and J 6 bases, with 15 bases left between them. This CDR3 has 14 residues. Germline loops: CDR1 SSHAT, CDR2 FNYEAQ (reference sequence).

The chain recombines TRBV6-1 with TRBJ2-7, with a weak D call TRBD1 (7 bases). The germline CDR1 and CDR2 sequences are MNHNS and SASEGT. This CDR3 has 13 amino acids. Trimming took 7 bases from V and 6 from J, leaving 16 bases between them. CDR3: CASKAGGFREQYF. The CDR3 nucleotides read TGTGCCAGCAAGGCAGGGGGGTTTCGCGAGCAGTACTTC.

This clone has a handful of counts. The chain is built from TRBV4-3 and TRBJ2-7; a weak D match, TRBD1 (5 bases). The germline V gene encodes CDR1 LGHNA and CDR2 YSLEER. Trimming left V 0 bases short and J 5 bases short, with 14 bases between. The CDR3 totals 15 residues. CDR3 coding DNA: TGCGCCAGCAGCCAAGAGGGGATGGGGCCGGACGAGCAGTACTTC. Protein sequence: CASSQEGMGPDEQYF.

In this sample, this clone turned up a few times. This rearrangement joins TRBV9 to TRBJ1-1, with D possibly being TRBD1 (5 bases). V gave up 0 bases and J gave up 2 bases, with 11 bases separating them. Looked up from germline, CDR1 is SGDLS and CDR2 is YYNGEE. This CDR3 has 15 residues. Here the CDR3 DNA reads TGTGCCAGCAGCGTAGGGGGACTGATAAACACTGAAGCTTTCTTT. Encoded protein: CASSVGGLINTEAFF.

CDR3: CASSLSGKETQYF. The CDR3 DNA follows: TGTGCCAGCAGCTTATCAGGGAAGGAGACCCAGTACTTC. The chain uses TRBV7-9 and TRBJ2-5, with D possibly matching TRBD1 (5 bases). In germline, CDR1 is SEHNR, CDR2 FQNEAQ (reference sequence). The CDR3 has 13 residues. The V end was cut by 2 bases, the J end by 5 bases, with 9 bases between.

The V call is TRBV7-2, the J call TRBJ2-7; a weak D match, TRBD2 (5 bases). Trimming shortened V by 3 bases and J by 1 base, and 13 bases separated the two germline ends. The CDR3 is 15 residues long. Germline V gene sequence: CDR1 SGHTA, CDR2 FQGNSA. The CDR3 loop reads CASSFSIGESYEQYF. In DNA, the CDR3 is TGTGCCAGCAGCTTCTCTATCGGGGAGTCCTACGAGCAGTACTTC.

V gene TRBV27 combines with J gene TRBJ2-4, with TRBD1 matching over 8 bases. The length of the CDR3 is 13 residues. The germline CDR1 and CDR2 sequences are MNHEY and SMNVEV (reference sequence). With V trimmed by 5 bases and J by 4 bases, 1 base remained unmatched. Here the CDR3 reads CASSRTGKNIQYF. The CDR3 DNA sequence: TGTGCCAGCAGTCGGACAGGGAAAAACATTCAGTACTTC.

The V call is TRBV19, the J call TRBJ1-2; 9 bases align to TRBD1. The V gene's germline CDR1 is LNHDA and CDR2 SQIVND (reference sequence). The CDR3 extends over 13 amino acids. J gave up 7 bases and V 5 bases, and 5 bases lay outside the gene matches. This CDR3 is CASSHRGRGGYTF. CDR3 DNA sequence: TGTGCCAGTAGTCACAGGGGGCGGGGTGGCTACACCTTC.

The rearrangement links TRBV14 to TRBJ2-7, with TRBD1 identical over 10 bases. The CDR3 sequence is 14 residues long. Germline CDR1 SGHDN, CDR2 FVKESK. Trimming removed 6 bases from V and 7 bases from J; junction bases left unmatched: 9. CDR3 DNA: TGTGCCAGCAGTGCCGGGACAGGGGTTCGAGAGCAGTACTTC. Residues: CASSAGTGVREQYF.

This clone appeared a few times. The V and J genes are TRBV7-2 and TRBJ2-1; 8 bases agree with TRBD2. J gave up 4 bases and V 7 bases, and 9 bases lay outside the gene matches. The V gene's germline CDR1 is SGHTA and CDR2 FQGNSA. This CDR3 contains 15 residues. CDR3 DNA sequence: TGTGCCAGCACCGAGGGCGGGGGGCGTTACAATGAGCAGTTCTTC. Amino acid sequence: CASTEGGGRYNEQFF.

This rearrangement joins TRBV4-3 to TRBJ1-2; perhaps TRBD1 as D (6 bases). Trimming stripped 3 bases from V and 6 bases from J, with 20 bases between. Germline loops: CDR1 LGHNA, CDR2 YSLEER. The CDR3 is 16 residues long. The CDR3 DNA follows: TGCGCCAGCAGCCACCCGGACAGTTCCTTTTTAGATGGCTACACCTTC. This sequence encodes CASSHPDSSFLDGYTF.

The CDR3 loop reads CASSQSGWDSNQPQHF. CDR3 coding DNA: TGCGCCAGCAGCCAATCAGGGTGGGATAGCAATCAGCCCCAGCATTTT. This chain connects TRBV4-1 to TRBJ1-5, with D possibly TRBD1 on 5 matching bases. CDR3 length: 16 amino acids. The V gene's germline CDR1 is MGHRA and CDR2 YSYEKL. The V end was cut by 2 bases, the J end by 0 bases, with 11 bases between.

This chain joins TRBV7-9 and TRBJ2-5, with 7 bases aligning to TRBD1. Germline CDR1 and CDR2: SEHNR and FQNEAQ (reference sequence). The trim removed 5 bases at V and 5 bases at J, leaving 5 bases unmatched. This CDR3 is built from 13 residues. CDR3 in DNA: TGTGCCAGCAGCCCACAGGGGTTGGAGACCCAGTACTTC. It is translated as CASSPQGLETQYF.

V is TRBV5-1 and J is TRBJ1-2, with 8 bases lining up with TRBD1. V shed 0 bases and J 5 bases; nucleotides not matched to a gene: 15. CDR1 is SGHRS, CDR2 YFSETQ, per germline. The CDR3 sequence is 18 residues long. The CDR3 nucleotides read TGCGCCAGCAGCTTGGTGGCGCAGGGGGCCACTAATTTTTATGGCTACACCTTC. Protein sequence: CASSLVAQGATNFYGYTF.